The next 17 T cell receptor beta chains were all read from a single sample in a study of OX40 agonist ivuxolimab in advanced cancers. Only in-frame clones appear in the TCRdb table, and some are missing; sequencing was by immunoSEQ multiplex PCR. The data show about 82,000 clones, about 86% seen once. The source material was CD4+ or CD8+ T cells sorted from blood, sampled in a trial of the OX40 agonist ivuxolimab. The receptors were gathered from an adult with an advanced solid tumor such as melanoma, head and neck, liver or kidney cancer.

The genes are TRBV15 and TRBJ2-5, with D unresolved. V shed 3 bases and J shed 2 bases, with 10 bases lying between them. The CDR3 extends over 14 amino acids. Germline V gene sequence: CDR1 LNHNV, CDR2 YYDKDF (reference sequence). CDR3 sequence (DNA): TGTGCCACCAGCAGCGCCAGCCGACAAGAGACCCAGTACTTC. Translating it yields CATSSASRQETQYF.

DNA for the CDR3: TGTGCCAGCAGCTTGGTGGGGGGATCTAGTTATGGCTACACCTTC. It translates to CASSLVGGSSYGYTF. The rearrangement uses TRBV5-4 and TRBJ1-2, with D tentatively TRBD1 (5 bases). The germline gives CDR1 SGHNT, CDR2 YYREEE (reference sequence). CDR3 length equals 15 residues. Trimming removed 0 bases from V and 5 bases from J, with 14 bases in between. Using reference TRBV5-4 and TRBJ1-2 for the parts outside the CDR3, the full variable domain is ETGVTQSPTHLIKTRGQQVTLRCSSQSGHNTVSWYQQALGQGPQFIFQYYREEENGRGNFPPRFSGLQFPNYSSELNVNALELDDSALYLCASSLVGGSSYGYTFGSGTRLTVV.

CDR3 in amino acids: CAIRPGVYNEQFF. The CDR3 DNA reads TGTGCCATCAGGCCCGGGGTTTACAATGAGCAGTTCTTC. This sequence joins TRBV10-3 and TRBJ2-1; D possibly corresponds to TRBD2 (5 bases). Germline lookup yields CDR1 ENHRY and CDR2 SYGVKD. Deletions cut 6 bases from V and 4 bases from J, with 10 bases between. CDR3 length: 13 amino acids.

This chain uses TRBV13 with TRBJ1-1; D remains unclear. CDR3 length equals 11 residues. V was cut by 3 bases and J by 8 bases, with 7 bases left in between. Per the germline V gene, CDR1 is PRHDT and CDR2 is FYEKMQ (reference sequence). The CDR3 sequence: CASSLLREAFF. The CDR3 DNA follows: TGTGCCAGCAGCTTGTTAAGGGAAGCTTTCTTT.

The chain links TRBV4-1 to TRBJ2-5; 13 nucleotides match TRBD2. In germline, CDR1 is MGHRA, CDR2 YSYEKL. This CDR3 comprises 16 residues. V was pared by 3 bases and J by 1 base, with 2 bases of the junction left unmatched. CDR3 coding DNA: TGCGCCAGCAGCCATGGACTAGCGGGGGCCCAAGAGACCCAGTACTTC. Translation: CASSHGLAGAQETQYF.

The chain carries TRBV7-8 and TRBJ1-3; no clear D gene. V dropped 2 bases and J dropped 0 bases, with 14 bases sitting between them. Germline assignment: CDR1 SGHVS and CDR2 FQNEAQ. The CDR3 length is 17 residues. The CDR3 bases are TGTGCCAGCAGCTTAAGGCCATACCCAAGCTCTGGAAACACCATATATTTT. It specifies CASSLRPYPSSGNTIYF.

This clone was found once. The chain carries TRBV29-1 and TRBJ2-7, with D possibly TRBD1 on 5 matching bases. Deletions cut 6 bases from V and 2 bases from J, with 14 bases between. CDR3 size: 13 residues. Germline values: CDR1 SQVTM, CDR2 ANQGSEA. CDR3 amino acids: CSVFIAGTYEQYF. In DNA form, the CDR3 reads TGCAGCGTCTTCATTGCAGGGACCTACGAGCAGTACTTC.

The J gene is TRBJ2-7, the V gene TRBV11-2; a weak D match, TRBD1 (6 bases). With 5 bases removed from V and 2 bases from J, the gap between germline ends came to 13 bases. The V gene's germline CDR1 is SGHAT and CDR2 FQNNGV. There are 14 residues in the CDR3. The CDR3 DNA is TGTGCCAGCAGCCCCCCCGCAGGGGCCTACGAGCAGTACTTC. Translating gives CASSPPAGAYEQYF.

J is TRBJ1-2 and V is TRBV7-5; no DNA check was done on the table's D call, TRBD1. TRBV7-5 is shown as a pseudogene. The CDR3 runs 17 residues. The CDR3 sequence: CARSLIQQALGGYGYTF. CDR3 bases: TGTGCCAGAAGCTTAATTCAGCAGGCCCTCGGTGGCTATGGCTACACCTTC.

The count of this clone is one. The CDR3 is CASRLDRGSSLEYF. The CDR3 nucleotides are TGTGCCAGCAGATTGGACAGGGGGTCGAGTCTGGAGTACTTC. V gene TRBV27 combines with J gene TRBJ2-5, with 10 bases matching TRBD1. The CDR3 has 14 residues. Per germline, CDR1 MNHEY and CDR2 SMNVEV (reference sequence). V lost 6 bases and J lost 12; bases outside the gene matches: 13.

This rearrangement joins TRBV7-2 to TRBJ1-1; possible D gene TRBD1, 6 bases. In germline, CDR1 is SGHTA, CDR2 FQGNSA. Between the trimmed V and J ends, which lost 5 bases and 5 bases, there was a span of 12 bases. This CDR3 region has 13 residues. The CDR3, as DNA: TGTGCCAGCAGCCGCAGGGGAACGACTGAAGCTTTCTTT. It specifies CASSRRGTTEAFF.

This chain uses TRBV7-9 with TRBJ1-1; D is possibly TRBD1 (6 bases). The germline gives CDR1 SEHNR, CDR2 FQNEAQ (reference sequence). Trimming left V 5 bases short and J 1 base short, with 17 bases between. This CDR3 comprises 16 residues. The CDR3 loop is CASSRKGQIKNTEAFF. The CDR3 nucleotides read TGTGCCAGCAGCCGTAAAGGACAGATAAAGAACACTGAAGCTTTCTTT.

The chain links TRBV7-9 to TRBJ2-4; TRBD2 aligns across 8 bases. CDR1 is SEHNR, CDR2 FQNEAQ, per germline (reference sequence). V lost 1 base, J lost 7 bases, and 15 bases stayed unmatched. The CDR3 consists of 18 residues. The CDR3 sequence: CASSLVVASGSWGNIQYF. The CDR3 region has the DNA TGTGCCAGCAGCTTAGTGGTTGCAAGCGGGAGTTGGGGTAACATTCAGTACTTC.

This sequence joins TRBV9 and TRBJ2-2, with D possibly being TRBD1 (5 bases). V was clipped by 3 bases and J by 4 bases, with 16 bases between them. The CDR3 is 16 amino acids. Looked up from germline, CDR1 is SGDLS and CDR2 is YYNGEE. CDR3 protein: CASSASGHRPTGELFF. In DNA, the CDR3 is TGTGCCAGCAGCGCCTCAGGGCACCGCCCCACCGGGGAGCTGTTTTTT.

The rearrangement links TRBV6-1 to TRBJ2-4; the match to TRBD2 covers 7 bases. Germline lookup yields CDR1 MNHNS and CDR2 SASEGT. The CDR3 extends over 15 amino acids. The V gene end was trimmed by 3 bases and the J gene end by 3 bases; junction bases not matched to a gene: 5. In DNA form, the CDR3 reads TGTGCCAGCAGTGATAGGACGGGGGGCAAAAACATTCAGTACTTC. This translates into CASSDRTGGKNIQYF.

The chain links TRBV9 to TRBJ2-3; TRBD2 matches 16 bases. Losses at the gene ends were 7 bases for V and 2 bases for J; bases not matched to a gene: 1. The CDR3 spans 15 residues. Germline CDR1 reads SGDLS; CDR2 reads YYNGEE. Here the CDR3 reads CASGTSGRATDTQYF. The CDR3 bases are TGTGCCAGCGGGACTAGCGGGAGGGCCACAGATACGCAGTATTTT.

The chain uses TRBV7-6 and TRBJ2-7, with D possibly being TRBD1 or TRBD2 (7 bases each). Germline values: CDR1 SGHVS, CDR2 FNYEAQ. V gave up 1 base and J gave up 0 bases, with 19 bases separating them. CDR3 length: 18 amino acids. CDR3 nucleotide sequence: TGTGCCAGCAGCTTAGATAGGGGGGGACAGATCCTCTCCTACGAGCAGTACTTC. Encoded protein: CASSLDRGGQILSYEQYF.